This is a list of T cell receptor beta chains from one sample in a study of molecular identifiers for immune sequencing clone quantification. TCRdb reprocessed the PCR reads with MiXCR, giving one entry per CDR3 protein. The data show around 480,000 distinct CDR3 sequences, roughly a fifth seen once. The sequenced material came from naive CD8+ T cells from blood, with Jurkat cell RNA spiked in. All receptors derive from a human donor in good health. Some libraries in this study had Jurkat cell RNA spiked in. CDR3s include the opening cysteine and the closing phenylalanine or tryptophan. The D gene is left open where the match is weak. A row's size may be missing; if present it is once, few, many or a size class.

clone_size	v_call	d_call	cdr3_length	j_call	cdr3_nt	cdr3_aa
many	TRBV20-1	TRBD1	17	TRBJ1-1	TGCAGTGCTATCATTCCCTTTACGGGACAGGGGGAACCTGAAGCTTTCTTT	CSAIIPFTGQGEPEAFF
-	TRBV7-8	-	14	TRBJ2-1	TGTGCCAGCTTCCGGGGTCTCGGGAGCAATGAGCAGTTCTTC	CASFRGLGSNEQFF
-	TRBV9	-	13	TRBJ1-1	TGTGCCAGCAGCGTTTCCGGACGAGGTGAAGCTTTCTTT	CASSVSGRGEAFF
few	TRBV4-1	TRBD1	15	TRBJ2-7	TGCGCCAGCAGCCAAGTTGACAGGGGGACCTACGAGCAGTACTTC	CASSQVDRGTYEQYF
-	TRBV27	-	14	TRBJ2-5	TGTGCCAGCAGTTTATATGGCAGTCAAGAGACCCAGTACTTC	CASSLYGSQETQYF
-	TRBV29-1	-	14	TRBJ2-1	TGCAGCGTTGAGGGCAGGGGATCCTACAATGAGCAGTTCTTC	CSVEGRGSYNEQFF
-	TRBV12-3/TRBV12-4	TRBD2	14	TRBJ2-1	TGTGCCAGCAGGTTAGCGGGACCCTACAATGAGCAGTTCTTC	CASRLAGPYNEQFF
-	TRBV12-3/TRBV12-4	-	18	TRBJ2-1	TGTGCCAGCAGTTTAGTGTTTGGTAGGACGGCGAGCAGCGATGAGCAGTTCTTC	CASSLVFGRTASSDEQFF
-	TRBV7-9	-	14	TRBJ2-3	TGTGCCAACAGCCCCGTTTCCGCAACAGATACGCAGTATTTT	CANSPVSATDTQYF
-	TRBV3-1	-	16	TRBJ1-2	TGTGCCAGCAGCCAAATCTTGCCGGACAGAAACTATGGCTACACCTTC	CASSQILPDRNYGYTF
many	TRBV29-1	-	13	TRBJ1-2	TGCAGCGTTGCCGCTCAGGGAAACTATGGCTACACCTTC	CSVAAQGNYGYTF
once	TRBV28	TRBD2	15	TRBJ2-5	TGTGCCAGCAGTTTCGGCGGGAGGCTCCAAGGGACCCAGTACTTC	CASSFGGRLQGTQYF
many	TRBV4-3	TRBD2	16	TRBJ2-2	TGCGCCAGCAGCCAAGTAGCGGGCCCGAACACCGGGGAGCTGTTTTTT	CASSQVAGPNTGELFF
few	TRBV10-3	-	14	TRBJ1-1	TGTGCCATCAGTGACGGACAGTTGAACACTGAAGCTTTCTTT	CAISDGQLNTEAFF
-	TRBV13	-	14	TRBJ2-1	TGTGCCAGCAGCGCAGGACAGATATACAATGAGCAGTTCTTC	CASSAGQIYNEQFF
few	TRBV6-6	TRBD1	16	TRBJ1-2	TGTGCCAGCAGTTCTAGTTTCACAGGGGCCCCTTATGGCTACACCTTC	CASSSSFTGAPYGYTF
few	TRBV3-1	-	16	TRBJ2-3	TGTGCCAGCAGCCCCAAGCGGTGGGTCAGCACAGATACGCAGTATTTT	CASSPKRWVSTDTQYF
many	TRBV7-9	-	17	TRBJ2-3	TGTGCCAGCAGCTTCCCATGGGGCAGCCGGAACACAGATACGCAGTATTTT	CASSFPWGSRNTDTQYF
-	TRBV30	-	14	TRBJ1-6	TGTGCCTGGAGCCAGGGACCTAGAAATTCACCCCTCCACTTT	CAWSQGPRNSPLHF
-	TRBV11-3	TRBD2	17	TRBJ2-3	TGTGCCAGCAGCCTCGGACTAGCGGGGGGATACACAGATACGCAGTATTTT	CASSLGLAGGYTDTQYF
-	TRBV7-6	-	15	TRBJ2-4	TGTGCCAGCAGCTTAGTTGGCGGTCCCAAAAACATTCAGTACTTC	CASSLVGGPKNIQYF
-	TRBV5-5	-	15	TRBJ1-2	TGTGCCAGCAGCTTGGAGGCAGCAGATAACTATGGCTACACCTTC	CASSLEAADNYGYTF
-	TRBV4-1	TRBD1	20	TRBJ2-2	TGCGCCAGCAGCCAAGATCTGAGACAGGGGGTTATTGAGGACACCGGGGAGCTGTTTTTT	CASSQDLRQGVIEDTGELFF
few	TRBV7-9	TRBD2	19	TRBJ2-1	TGTGCCAGCAGCTTAGTTGGCGTGTTGCGGGGGGAAACCTACAATGAGCAGTTCTTC	CASSLVGVLRGETYNEQFF
-	TRBV3-1	-	15	TRBJ1-2	TGTGCCAGCAGCCAAGAGATGAACAAAGGCTATGGCTACACCTTC	CASSQEMNKGYGYTF
-	TRBV7-3	TRBD2	17	TRBJ2-3	TGTGCCAGCAGCTTATTTGGCGGGAGGGCCGGCACAGATACGCAGTATTTT	CASSLFGGRAGTDTQYF
many	TRBV23-1	TRBD1	17	TRBJ2-3	TGCGCCAGCAGTCAACTCCGGACAGGGATTAGCACAGATACGCAGTATTTT	CASSQLRTGISTDTQYF
many	TRBV12-3/TRBV12-4	-	12	TRBJ1-4	TGTGCCAGCATGAACGCGGACGGAAAACTGTTTTTT	CASMNADGKLFF
-	TRBV27	-	17	TRBJ1-1	TGTGCCAGCAGTTTAGTTGGCTCTTTAGTTGGGAACACTGAAGCTTTCTTT	CASSLVGSLVGNTEAFF
many	TRBV7-2	TRBD2	16	TRBJ2-1	TGTGCCAGCAGGCCACCTAGCGGGGGGGCCGATAATGAGCAGTTCTTC	CASRPPSGGADNEQFF
many	TRBV7-9	TRBD2	11	TRBJ2-5	TGTGCCAGCAGTGCTGCGGGGGCCCAGTACTTC	CASSAAGAQYF
many	TRBV12-3/TRBV12-4	TRBD1	14	TRBJ1-5	TGTGCCAGCAGTTCACAGGGGTCTCATCAGCCCCAGCATTTT	CASSSQGSHQPQHF
few	TRBV3-1	TRBD2	15	TRBJ2-3	TGTGCCAGCAGCCAAGGGGGGGGGGGAGCAGATACGCAGTATTTT	CASSQGGGGADTQYF
few	TRBV4-1	-	15	TRBJ1-2	TGCGCCAGCAGCCAAGTCGGATCGCAGCTCTATGGCTACACCTTC	CASSQVGSQLYGYTF